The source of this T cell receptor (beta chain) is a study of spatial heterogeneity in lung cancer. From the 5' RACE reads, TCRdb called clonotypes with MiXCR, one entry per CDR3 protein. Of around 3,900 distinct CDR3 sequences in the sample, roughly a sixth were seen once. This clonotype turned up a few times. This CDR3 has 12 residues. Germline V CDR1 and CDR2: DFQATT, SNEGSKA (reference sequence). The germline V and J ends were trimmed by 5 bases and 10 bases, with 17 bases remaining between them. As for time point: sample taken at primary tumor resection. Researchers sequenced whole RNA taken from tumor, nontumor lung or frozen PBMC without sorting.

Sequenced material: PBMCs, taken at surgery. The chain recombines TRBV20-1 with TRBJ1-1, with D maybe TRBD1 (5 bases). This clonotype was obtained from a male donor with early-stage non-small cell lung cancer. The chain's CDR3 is CSARFDTGRAFF. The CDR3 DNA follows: TGCAGTGCTCGCTTTGACACGGGACGAGCTTTCTTT.